The entry below gives a single TCR beta chain sequence along with its context. Antigen specificity is unknown. The source of the sample is a study of T-cell reconstitution after alpha-beta-depleted transplantation in children. General study points: At the one-year point after transplant, T-cell counts and TCRbeta diversity were found to come mostly from T cells that had been newly produced. Some patients' high day-60 TCRbeta diversity was traced to surviving recipient T cells and thymic progenitors. Several hundred rapidly expanded clones from non-depleted graft cells reportedly supplied alpha-beta T cells about two months post-transplant.

Unique molecular identifiers tagged the TCRbeta library. TCRdb reanalysed the PCR reads using MiXCR and keeps one entry per CDR3 protein. Among around 300,000 distinct CDR3 sequences listed, 23% were seen once. This TCR came from a male patient between 5 and 17 years old who had a stem cell transplant for acute lymphoblastic leukemia, so the T cells may come from the graft donor. Sequences were derived from PBMCs, mostly from graft donor cells, sampled 180 days after TCRalphabeta/CD19-depleted stem cell transplant.

In DNA form, the CDR3 reads TGTGCCAGCAGCCCTACAGGGCCTTCCTACAATGAGCAGTTCTTC. Its translation: CASSPTGPSYNEQFF. The rearrangement links TRBV7-2 to TRBJ2-1, with D tentatively TRBD1 (6 bases). The CDR3 is 15 amino acids. Germline-derived CDR1 and CDR2 are SGHTA and FQGNSA. Trimming left V 5 bases short and J 1 base short, with 12 bases between.